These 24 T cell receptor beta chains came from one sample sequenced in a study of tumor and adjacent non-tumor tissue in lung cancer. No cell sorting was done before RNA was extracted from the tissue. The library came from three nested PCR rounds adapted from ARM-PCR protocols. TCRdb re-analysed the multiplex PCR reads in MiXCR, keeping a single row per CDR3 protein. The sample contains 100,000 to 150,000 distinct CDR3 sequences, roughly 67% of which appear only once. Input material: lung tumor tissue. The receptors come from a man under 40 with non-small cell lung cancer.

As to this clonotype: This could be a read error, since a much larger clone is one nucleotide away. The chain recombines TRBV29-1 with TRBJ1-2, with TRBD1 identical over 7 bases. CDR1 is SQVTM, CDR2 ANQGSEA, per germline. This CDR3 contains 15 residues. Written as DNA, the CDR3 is TGCAGCGTTGAGGGACTGACAGGGCAAAACTATGGCCACACCTTC. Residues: CSVEGLTGQNYGHTF.

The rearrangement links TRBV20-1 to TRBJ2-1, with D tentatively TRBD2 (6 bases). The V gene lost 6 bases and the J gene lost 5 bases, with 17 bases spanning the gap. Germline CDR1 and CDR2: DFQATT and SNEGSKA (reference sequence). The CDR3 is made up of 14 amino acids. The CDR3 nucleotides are TGCAGTGCCTCTAGTGGGGGGATGAACAATGAGCAGTTCTTC. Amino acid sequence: CSASSGGMNNEQFF.

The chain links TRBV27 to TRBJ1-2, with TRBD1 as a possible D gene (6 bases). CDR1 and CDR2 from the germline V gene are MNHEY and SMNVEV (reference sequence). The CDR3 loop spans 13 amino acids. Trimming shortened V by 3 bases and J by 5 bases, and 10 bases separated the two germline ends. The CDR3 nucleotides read TGTGCCAGCAGTTTGAGTAGGGGGTATGGCTACACCTTC. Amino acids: CASSLSRGYGYTF.

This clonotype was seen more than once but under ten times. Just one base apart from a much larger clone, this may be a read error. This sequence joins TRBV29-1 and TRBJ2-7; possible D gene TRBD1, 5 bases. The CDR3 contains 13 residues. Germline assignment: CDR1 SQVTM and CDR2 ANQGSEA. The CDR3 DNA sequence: TGCAACTTTCGACCAGCGCAGGGTTACGAGCAGTACTTC. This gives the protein CNFRPAQGYEQYF.

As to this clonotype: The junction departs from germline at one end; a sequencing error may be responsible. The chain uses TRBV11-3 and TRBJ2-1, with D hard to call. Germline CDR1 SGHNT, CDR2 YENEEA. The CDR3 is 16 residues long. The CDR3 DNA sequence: TGTGCCAGCAACTTAGAAGGCAGAGTTACCTACAATGAGCAGTTCTTC. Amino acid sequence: CASNLEGRVTYNEQFF.

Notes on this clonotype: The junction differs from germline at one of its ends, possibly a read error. The CDR3 DNA reads as TGTGCCAGCAACTCACTTTTTGGTCAATACATGAACACTGAACCTTTCTTT. Its protein product is CASNSLFGQYMNTEPFF. The genes are TRBV6-5 and TRBJ1-1, with unresolved D. Germline-derived CDR1 and CDR2 are MNHEY and SVGAGI. The CDR3 totals 17 residues.

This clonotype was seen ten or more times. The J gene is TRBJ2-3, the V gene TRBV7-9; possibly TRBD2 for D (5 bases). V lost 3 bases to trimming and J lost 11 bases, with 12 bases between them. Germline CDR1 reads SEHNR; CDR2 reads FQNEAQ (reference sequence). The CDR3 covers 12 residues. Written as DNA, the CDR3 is TGTGCCAGCAGCTTTCAGGACGGAGGGCAGTATTTT. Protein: CASSFQDGGQYF.

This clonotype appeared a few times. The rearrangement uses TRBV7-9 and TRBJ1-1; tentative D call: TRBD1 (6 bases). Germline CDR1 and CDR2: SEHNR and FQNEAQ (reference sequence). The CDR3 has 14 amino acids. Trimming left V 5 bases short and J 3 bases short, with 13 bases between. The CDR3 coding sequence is TGTGCCAGCAGCATGGGGGCGTCCGACACTGAAGCTTTCTTT. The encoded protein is CASSMGASDTEAFF.

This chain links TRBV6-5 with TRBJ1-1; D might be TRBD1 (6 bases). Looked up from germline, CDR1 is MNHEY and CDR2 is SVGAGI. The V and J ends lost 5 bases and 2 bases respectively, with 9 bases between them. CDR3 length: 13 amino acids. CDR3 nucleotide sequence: TGTGCCAGCAGTCGGGACATCAACACTGAAGCTTTCTTT. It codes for CASSRDINTEAFF.

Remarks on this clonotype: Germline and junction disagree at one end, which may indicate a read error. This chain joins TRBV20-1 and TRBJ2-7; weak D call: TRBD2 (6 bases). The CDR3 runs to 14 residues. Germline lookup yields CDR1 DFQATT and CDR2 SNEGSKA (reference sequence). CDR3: CSARDAGGYNEQHF. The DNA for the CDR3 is TGCAGTGCTAGAGATGCCGGGGGATATAATGAGCAGCACTTC.

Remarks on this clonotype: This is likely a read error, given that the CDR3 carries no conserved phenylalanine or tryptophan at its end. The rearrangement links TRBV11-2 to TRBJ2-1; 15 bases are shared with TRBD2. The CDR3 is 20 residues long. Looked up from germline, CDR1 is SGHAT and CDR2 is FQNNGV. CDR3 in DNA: TGTGTCAGCAGCCACAAGGGACTAGCGGGAGGCCAGAGCTCCTACAATGAGCAGTTCTCC. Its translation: CVSSHKGLAGGQSSYNEQFS.

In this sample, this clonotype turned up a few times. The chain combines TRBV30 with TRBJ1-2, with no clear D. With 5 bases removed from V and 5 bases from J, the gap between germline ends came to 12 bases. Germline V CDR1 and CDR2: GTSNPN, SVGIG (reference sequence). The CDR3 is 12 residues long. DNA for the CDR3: TGTGCCTGGGTGACCACTGATTATGGCTACACCTTC. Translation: CAWVTTDYGYTF.

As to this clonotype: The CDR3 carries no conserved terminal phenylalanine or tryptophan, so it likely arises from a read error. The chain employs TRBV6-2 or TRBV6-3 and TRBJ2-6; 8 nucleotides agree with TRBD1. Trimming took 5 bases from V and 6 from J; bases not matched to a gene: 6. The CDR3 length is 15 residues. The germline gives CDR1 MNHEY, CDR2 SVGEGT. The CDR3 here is CASSPRGLEANVLTL. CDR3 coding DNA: TGTGCCAGCAGTCCCAGGGGGCTTGAGGCCAACGTCCTGACTCTC.

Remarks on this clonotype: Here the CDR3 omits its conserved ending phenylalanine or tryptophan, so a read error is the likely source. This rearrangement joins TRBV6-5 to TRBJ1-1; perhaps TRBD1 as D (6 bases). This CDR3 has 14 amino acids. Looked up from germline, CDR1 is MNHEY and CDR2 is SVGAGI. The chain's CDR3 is CASAQSGGDTEAFL. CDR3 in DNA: TGTGCCAGCGCTCAGTCCGGTGGGGACACCGAAGCTTTCCTT.

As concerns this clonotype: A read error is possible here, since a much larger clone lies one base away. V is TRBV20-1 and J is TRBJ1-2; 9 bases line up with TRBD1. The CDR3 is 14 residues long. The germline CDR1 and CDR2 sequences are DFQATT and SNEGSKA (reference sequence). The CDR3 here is CSVRDWTGAYGYTF. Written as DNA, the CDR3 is TGCAGTGTTAGAGATTGGACAGGGGCCTATGGCTACACCTTC.

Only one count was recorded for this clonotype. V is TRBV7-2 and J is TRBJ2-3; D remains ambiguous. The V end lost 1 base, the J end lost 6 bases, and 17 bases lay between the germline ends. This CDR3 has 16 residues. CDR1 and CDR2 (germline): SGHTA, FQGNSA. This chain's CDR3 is CASSLGRGLFRDTQYF. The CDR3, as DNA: TGTGCCAGCAGCTTAGGAAGAGGTCTATTCCGGGATACGCAGTATTTT. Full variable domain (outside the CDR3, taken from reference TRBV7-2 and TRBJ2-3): GAGVSQSPSNKVTEKGKDVELRCDPISGHTALYWYRQSLGQGLEFLIYFQGNSAPDKSGLPSDRFSAERTGGSVSTLTIQRTQQEDSAVYLCASSLGRGLFRDTQYFGPGTRLTVL.

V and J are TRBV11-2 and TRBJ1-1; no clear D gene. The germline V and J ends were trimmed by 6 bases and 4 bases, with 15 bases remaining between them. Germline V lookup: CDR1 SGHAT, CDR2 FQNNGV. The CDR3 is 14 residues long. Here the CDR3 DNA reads TGTGCCAGCAGTTTACCTTCCATGAGCACTGAAGCTTTCTTT. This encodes CASSLPSMSTEAFF.

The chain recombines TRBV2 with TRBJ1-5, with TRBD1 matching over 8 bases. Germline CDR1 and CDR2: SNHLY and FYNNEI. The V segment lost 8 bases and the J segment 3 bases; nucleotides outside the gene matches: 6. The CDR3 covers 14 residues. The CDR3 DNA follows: TGTGCCAGCTTCCCGGACAGGGTCAATCAGCCCCAGCATTTT. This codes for CASFPDRVNQPQHF.

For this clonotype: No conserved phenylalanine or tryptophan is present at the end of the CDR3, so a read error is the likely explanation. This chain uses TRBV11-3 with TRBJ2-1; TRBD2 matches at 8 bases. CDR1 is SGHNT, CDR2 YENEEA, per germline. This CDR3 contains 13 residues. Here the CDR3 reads CASCLTSGNEQFV. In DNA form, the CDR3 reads TGTGCCAGCTGCTTAACTAGCGGAAATGAGCAGTTCGTC.

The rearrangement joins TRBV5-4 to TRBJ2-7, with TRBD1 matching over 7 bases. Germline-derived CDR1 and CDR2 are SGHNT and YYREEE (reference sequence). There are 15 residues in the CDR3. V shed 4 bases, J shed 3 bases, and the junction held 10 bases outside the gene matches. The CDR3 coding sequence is TGTGCCAGCAGCCCCCATAGCAGGGGGAGCTACGAGCAGTACTTC. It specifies CASSPHSRGSYEQYF. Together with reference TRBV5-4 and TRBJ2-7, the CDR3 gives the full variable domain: ETGVTQSPTHLIKTRGQQVTLRCSSQSGHNTVSWYQQALGQGPQFIFQYYREEENGRGNFPPRFSGLQFPNYSSELNVNALELDDSALYLCASSPHSRGSYEQYFGPGTRLTVT.

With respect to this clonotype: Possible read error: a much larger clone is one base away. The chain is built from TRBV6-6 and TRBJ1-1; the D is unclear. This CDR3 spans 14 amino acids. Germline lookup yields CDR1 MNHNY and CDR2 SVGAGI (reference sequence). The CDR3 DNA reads TGTGCCAACAGTTCGATTACAAGGAACACTGAAGCTTTCTTT. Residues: CANSSITRNTEAFF.

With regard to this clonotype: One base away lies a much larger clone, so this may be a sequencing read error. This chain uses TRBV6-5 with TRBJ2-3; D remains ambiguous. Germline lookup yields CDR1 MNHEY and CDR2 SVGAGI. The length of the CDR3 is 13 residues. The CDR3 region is CACSKKSTDTQYF. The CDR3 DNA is TGTGCCTGCAGTAAAAAATCCACAGATACGCAGTATTTT.

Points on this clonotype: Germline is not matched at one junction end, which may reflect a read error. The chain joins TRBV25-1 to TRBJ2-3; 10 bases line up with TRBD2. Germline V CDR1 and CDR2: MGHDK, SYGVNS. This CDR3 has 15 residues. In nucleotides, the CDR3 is TGTGCCAGTAGTGGAGGGACTAGCGATCCGGGCACGCAGTATTTT. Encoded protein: CASSGGTSDPGTQYF.

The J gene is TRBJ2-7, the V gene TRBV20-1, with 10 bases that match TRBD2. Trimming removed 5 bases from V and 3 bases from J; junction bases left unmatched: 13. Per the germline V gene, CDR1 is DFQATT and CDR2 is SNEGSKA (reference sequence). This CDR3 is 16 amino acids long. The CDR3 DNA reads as TGCAGTGCTGTTACGACTAGCGGGCAAACCTTCTACGAGCAGTACTTC. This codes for CSAVTTSGQTFYEQYF.